This note documents a single T cell receptor (beta chain) sequence. Its antigen remains undetermined. No much larger clonotype is one base removed from it; base qualities were not supplied. TCRbeta CDR3 regions were amplified from genomic DNA by means of the immunoSEQ Assay, a bias-controlled multiplex PCR. In the original analysis: Within the assay, amplification of reference gene primers was used to estimate how many nucleated cells each sample contained. Sequence reads were collapsed and filtered to measure the absolute abundance of every unique TCRbeta CDR3 rearrangement. Productive Simpson clonality was computed per sample as the square root of Simpson's diversity index over productive rearrangements. As stored in TCRdb, this immuneACCESS dataset retains in-frame rearrangements with V and J assigned. A fraction of the clones does not appear; measured against another copy, unresolved V genes explain less than half of the discrepancy, and the remainder lacks a known reason. The DNA was the basis for D and trimming; V, J and clone size are from that table. Across this sample there are around 51,000 clones, with approximately 86% seen only once. The biggest ten clones account for about 4.2% of the sample.

This sample is part of a study of blood T cell repertoires in COVID-19 (dated by TCRdb to between 2020 and 2021). Concerning the study at large: Samples covering the acute and convalescent phases of COVID-19 were provided by collaborators in the United States, Italy and Spain. The prospective study material was composed of cDNA or gDNA derived from T cells, B-cell-depleted T cells, or PBMCs. Deeply sampled blood TCRbeta repertoires from subjects exposed to, actively infected with, or recovered from COVID-19 were included in the dataset. The repertoires were released in a freely available public database meant as a resource for research on the immune response to SARS-CoV-2. Samples were obtained from the ongoing ImmuneRACE study (first 160 participants) and from 950 to 1,500 subjects provided by 6 global collaborators. Sample metadata almost always included a de-identified subject ID, COVID-19 status, age in years and sex. Where available, HLA class I and class II types were taken from metadata supplied by the sample provider and were not determined by assay-based typing.

CDR1 and CDR2 were assigned from the germline V gene as SGHTA and FQGNSA. The CDR3 numbers 13 residues from cysteine through phenylalanine. The DNA shown is the 39-base CDR3, in frame from base 1. V is trimmed back by 5 bases and J by 5 bases, and the junction contains 1 base that no gene match accounts for. Collaborating institutions collected whole blood in K2EDTA tubes following their own protocols. For TCRbeta analysis, collaborators shipped samples as frozen whole blood, isolated PBMCs, or DNA extracted from either of those sample types. The research as a whole found: The amount of clinical and demographic metadata varied by source and participant and was provided uncurated.

Material for sequencing was peripheral blood. The receptor comes from a man older than 75 with active COVID-19. This chain is built from TRBV7-2 and TRBJ2-5, with 11 bases aligning to TRBD1. The CDR3 corresponds to CASSRDRGETQYF. The nucleotides read TGTGCCAGCAGCCGGGACAGGGGGGAGACCCAGTACTTC.